This T cell receptor beta chain was captured by sequencing in a study of T cell responses to AZD1222 COVID-19 vaccine. Unmatched junction bases numbered 3, after V lost 5 bases and J lost 4 bases. Germline lookup yields CDR1 SGHTA and CDR2 FQGTGA. The CDR3 runs to 14 residues. Using immunoSEQ multiplex PCR, the repertoire was profiled, and TCRdb retains in-frame clones only, with some absent. Of some 150,000 clones in the sample, less than 95% were seen once. The sequencing here drew on peripheral blood, taken on day 0 of AZD1222 vaccination. The V gene is TRBV7-3, the J gene TRBJ2-2, with 8 bases matching TRBD1. The origin of this receptor is an adult in good health. The CDR3 sequence: CASSVGQGTGELFF. CDR3 coding DNA: TGTGCCAGCAGCGTCGGACAGGGCACCGGGGAGCTGTTTTTT.